This TCR beta chain stems from a study of T cells in localized non-small cell lung cancer. Broader study findings: Within adjacent lung there appeared a median around 55 of the top 100 tumor clones. Multi-region tumor sequencing was not done, so intratumor heterogeneity could not be excluded.

Generated by immunoSEQ multiplex PCR, the TCRdb table keeps only in-frame clones and is missing some. Here the sample spans tens of thousands of clones, 65% to 90% being singletons. Unmatched junction bases numbered 4, after V lost 6 bases and J lost 4 bases. The CDR3 length is 15 residues. CDR1 is MNHNY, CDR2 SVGAGI, per germline (reference sequence). In regard to this clone: Its antigen is unidentified.

The TCR originated in a man aged 40 to 75 with stage II lung adenocarcinoma. The sample in question was PBMCs, obtained before any cancer treatment. The genes are TRBV6-6 and TRBJ2-4; 12 nucleotides align to TRBD2. The CDR3 spells CASSPGTSGKNIQYF. In DNA, the CDR3 is TGTGCCAGCAGCCCCGGGACTAGCGGGAAAAACATTCAGTACTTC.